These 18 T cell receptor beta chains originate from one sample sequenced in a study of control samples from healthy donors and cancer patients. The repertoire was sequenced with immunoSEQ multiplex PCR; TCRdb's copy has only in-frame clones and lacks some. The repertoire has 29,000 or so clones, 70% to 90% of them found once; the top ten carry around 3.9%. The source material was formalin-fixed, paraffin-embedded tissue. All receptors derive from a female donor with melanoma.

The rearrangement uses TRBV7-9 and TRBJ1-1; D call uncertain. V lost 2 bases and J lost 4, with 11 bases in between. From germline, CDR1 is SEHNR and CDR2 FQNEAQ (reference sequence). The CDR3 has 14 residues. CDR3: CASSLSYVGTEAFF. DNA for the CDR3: TGTGCCAGCAGCTTAAGTTACGTTGGCACTGAAGCTTTCTTT.

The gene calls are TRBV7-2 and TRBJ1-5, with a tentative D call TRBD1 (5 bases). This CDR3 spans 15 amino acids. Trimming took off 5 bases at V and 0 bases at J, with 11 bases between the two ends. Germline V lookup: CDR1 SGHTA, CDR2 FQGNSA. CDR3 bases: TGTGCCAGCAGCCTCCTGGGGACTAGCAATCAGCCCCAGCATTTT. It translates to CASSLLGTSNQPQHF.

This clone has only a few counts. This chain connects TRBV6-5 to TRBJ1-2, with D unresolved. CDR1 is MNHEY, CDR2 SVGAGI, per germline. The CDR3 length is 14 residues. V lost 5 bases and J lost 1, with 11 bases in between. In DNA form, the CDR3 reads TGTGCCAGCAGTCGACCAGGAGTTAACTATGGCTACACCTTC. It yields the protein CASSRPGVNYGYTF.

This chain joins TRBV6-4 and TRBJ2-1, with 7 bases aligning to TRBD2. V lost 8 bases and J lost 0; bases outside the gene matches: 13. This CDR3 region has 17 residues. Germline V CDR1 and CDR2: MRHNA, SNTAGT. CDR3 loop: CASSWREPRFSYNEQFF. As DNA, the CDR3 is TGTGCCAGCTCATGGCGGGAGCCCCGATTCTCCTACAATGAGCAGTTCTTC.

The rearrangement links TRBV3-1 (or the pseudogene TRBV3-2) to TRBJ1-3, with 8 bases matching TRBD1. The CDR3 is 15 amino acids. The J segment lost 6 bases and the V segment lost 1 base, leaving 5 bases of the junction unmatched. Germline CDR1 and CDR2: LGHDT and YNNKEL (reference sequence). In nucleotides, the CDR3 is TGTGCCAGCAGCCAAGGGACAGGGAGTAAAAACACCATATATTTT. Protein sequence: CASSQGTGSKNTIYF.

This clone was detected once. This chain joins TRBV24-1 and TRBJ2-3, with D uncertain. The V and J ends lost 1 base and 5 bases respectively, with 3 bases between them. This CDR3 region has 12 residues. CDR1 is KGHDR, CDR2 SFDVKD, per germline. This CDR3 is CATSDFKDTQYF. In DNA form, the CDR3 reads TGTGCCACCAGTGATTTTAAAGATACGCAGTATTTT.

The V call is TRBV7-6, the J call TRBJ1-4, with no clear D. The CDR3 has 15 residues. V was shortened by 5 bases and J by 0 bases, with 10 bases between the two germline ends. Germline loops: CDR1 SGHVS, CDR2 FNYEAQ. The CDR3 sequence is CASSPSWATNEKLFF. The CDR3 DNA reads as TGTGCCAGCAGCCCCTCCTGGGCAACTAATGAAAAACTGTTTTTT. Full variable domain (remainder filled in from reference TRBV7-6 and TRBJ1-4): GAGVSQSPRYKVTKRGQDVALRCDPISGHVSLYWYRQALGQGPEFLTYFNYEAQQDKSGLPNDRFSAERPEGSISTLTIQRTEQRDSAMYRCASSPSWATNEKLFFGSGTQLSVL.

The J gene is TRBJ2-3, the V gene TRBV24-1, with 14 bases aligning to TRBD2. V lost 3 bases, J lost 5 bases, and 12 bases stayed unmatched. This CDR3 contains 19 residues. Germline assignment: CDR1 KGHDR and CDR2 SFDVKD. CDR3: CATSDGLSGLAGDEDTQYF. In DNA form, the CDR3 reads TGTGCCACCAGTGATGGGCTCTCGGGACTAGCGGGAGACGAAGATACGCAGTATTTT.

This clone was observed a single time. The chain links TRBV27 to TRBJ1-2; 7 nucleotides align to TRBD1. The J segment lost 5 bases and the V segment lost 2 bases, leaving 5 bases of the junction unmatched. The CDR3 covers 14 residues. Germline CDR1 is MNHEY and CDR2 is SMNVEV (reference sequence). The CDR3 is CASSLNRGGYGYTF. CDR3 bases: TGTGCCAGCAGTTTAAACAGGGGTGGGTATGGCTACACCTTC.

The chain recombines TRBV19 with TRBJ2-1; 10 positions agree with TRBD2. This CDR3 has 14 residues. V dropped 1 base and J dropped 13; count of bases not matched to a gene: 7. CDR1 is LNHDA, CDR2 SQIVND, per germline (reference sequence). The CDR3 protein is CASSIGGSGRPQFF. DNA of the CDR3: TGTGCCAGTAGTATAGGCGGTAGCGGGAGGCCACAGTTCTTC.

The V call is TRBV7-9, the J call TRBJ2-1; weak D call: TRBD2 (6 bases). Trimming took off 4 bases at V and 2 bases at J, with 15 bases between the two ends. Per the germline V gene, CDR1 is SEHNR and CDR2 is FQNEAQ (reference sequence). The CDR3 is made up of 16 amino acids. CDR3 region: CASSSFSSEAYNEQFF. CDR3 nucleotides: TGTGCCAGCAGCTCCTTCTCTAGCGAGGCCTACAATGAGCAGTTCTTC.

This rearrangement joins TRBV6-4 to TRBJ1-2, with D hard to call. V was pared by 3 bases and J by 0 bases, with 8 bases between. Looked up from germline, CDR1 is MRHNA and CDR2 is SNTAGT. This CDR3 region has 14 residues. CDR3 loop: CASSEGGPNYGYTF. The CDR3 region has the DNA TGTGCCAGCAGTGAAGGCGGACCTAACTATGGCTACACCTTC.

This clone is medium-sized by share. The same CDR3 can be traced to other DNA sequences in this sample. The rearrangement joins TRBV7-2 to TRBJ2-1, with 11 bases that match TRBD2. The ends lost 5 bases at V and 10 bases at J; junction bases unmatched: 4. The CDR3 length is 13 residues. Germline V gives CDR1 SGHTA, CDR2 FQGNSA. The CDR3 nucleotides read TGTGCCAGCAGCACCGGACTAGCGGGCGAGCAGTTCTTC. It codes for CASSTGLAGEQFF.

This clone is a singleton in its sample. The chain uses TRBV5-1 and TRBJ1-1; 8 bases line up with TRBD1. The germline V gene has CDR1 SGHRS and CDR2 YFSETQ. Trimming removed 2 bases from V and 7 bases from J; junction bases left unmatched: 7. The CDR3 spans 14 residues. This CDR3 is CASSLRTGIIEAFF. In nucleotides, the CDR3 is TGCGCCAGCAGCTTACGGACAGGGATTATTGAAGCTTTCTTT.

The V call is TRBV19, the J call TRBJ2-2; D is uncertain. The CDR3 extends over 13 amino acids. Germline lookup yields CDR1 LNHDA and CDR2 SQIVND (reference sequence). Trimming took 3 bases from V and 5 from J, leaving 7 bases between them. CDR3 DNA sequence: TGTGCCAGTAGTATCGAGGTAACCGGGGAGCTGTTTTTT. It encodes CASSIEVTGELFF. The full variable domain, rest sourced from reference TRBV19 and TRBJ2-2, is DGGITQSPKYLFRKEGQNVTLSCEQNLNHDAMYWYRQDPGQGLRLIYYSQIVNDFQKGDIAEGYSVSREKKESFPLTVTSAQKNPTAFYLCASSIEVTGELFFGEGSRLTVL.

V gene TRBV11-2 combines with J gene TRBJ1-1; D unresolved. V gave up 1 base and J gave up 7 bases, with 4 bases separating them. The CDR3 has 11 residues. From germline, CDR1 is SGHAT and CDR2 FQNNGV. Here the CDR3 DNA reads TGTGCCAGCAGCTTAGCTGATGAAGCTTTCTTT. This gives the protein CASSLADEAFF.

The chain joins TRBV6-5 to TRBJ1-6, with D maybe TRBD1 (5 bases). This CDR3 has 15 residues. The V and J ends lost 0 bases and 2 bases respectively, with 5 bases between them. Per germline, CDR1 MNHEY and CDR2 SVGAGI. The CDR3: CASSYSGAYNSPLHF. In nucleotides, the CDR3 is TGTGCCAGCAGTTACTCGGGGGCCTATAATTCACCCCTCCACTTT.

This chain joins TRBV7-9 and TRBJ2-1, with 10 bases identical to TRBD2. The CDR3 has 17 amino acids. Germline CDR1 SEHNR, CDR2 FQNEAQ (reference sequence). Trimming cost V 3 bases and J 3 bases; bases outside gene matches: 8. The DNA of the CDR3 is TGTGCCAGCAGCTTCTTTCGGACTAGCGGAAACTACAATGAGCAGTTCTTC. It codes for CASSFFRTSGNYNEQFF. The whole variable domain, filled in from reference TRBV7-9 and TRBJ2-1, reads DTGVSQNPRHKITKRGQNVTFRCDPISEHNRLYWYRQTLGQGPEFLTYFQNEAQLEKSRLLSDRFSAERPKGSFSTLEIQRTEQGDSAMYLCASSFFRTSGNYNEQFFGPGTRLTVL.